This T cell receptor beta chain was recorded in a study of blood T cells in healthy people across ages. This clonotype was observed a few times. Unmatched junction bases numbered 11, after V lost 4 bases and J lost 9 bases. Germline CDR1 is MDHEN and CDR2 is SYDVKM. The CDR3 has 14 amino acids. A sample-barcoded 5' primer and a J-beta primer mix were used in a second PCR of about 6 to 12 cycles. Via MiXCR, TCRdb re-called the 5' RACE reads, giving one row per CDR3 protein. The table shows about 1.4 million distinct CDR3 sequences, with almost 60% occurring only once. The receptor comes from a man aged 18-30 years in good health. Sequenced: blood. The gene calls are TRBV28 and TRBJ1-2; TRBD1 matches 7 bases. The CDR3 reads CASSSSRDSVSYTF. The CDR3 bases are TGTGCCAGCAGTTCCTCCCGGGACAGCGTAAGCTACACCTTC.